The 24 T cell receptor beta chains reported below all come from one sample, sequenced in a study of shared clonotypes between healthy human individuals. The naive CD8 subset, CD45RO-negative cells positively selected for CCR7, excluded terminally differentiated effector memory CD45RA+ cells. The table came from immunoSEQ multiplex PCR; TCRdb's copy has only in-frame clones and leaves some out. The sample records 1.5 million to 2.5 million clones, about 95% being singletons. Sequenced material: naive CD8+ T cells sorted from blood. These receptors all stem from a man between 18 and 35 years old in good health.

The gene calls are TRBV9 and TRBJ2-3; 13 bases are shared with TRBD2. This CDR3 spans 18 amino acids. Unmatched junction bases numbered 8, after V lost 3 bases and J lost 1 base. The germline V gene encodes CDR1 SGDLS and CDR2 YYNGEE. The CDR3 sequence: CASSGGGTSGDGTDTQYF. As DNA, the CDR3 is TGTGCCAGCAGCGGCGGGGGGACTAGCGGGGACGGCACAGATACGCAGTATTTT.

V and J are TRBV11-3 and TRBJ2-5; D is uncertain. CDR1 and CDR2 from the germline V gene are SGHNT and YENEEA. The CDR3 consists of 13 residues. Trimming cost V 6 bases and J 1 base, with 9 bases left between them. The CDR3 coding sequence is TGTGCCAGCAGTCGACGGGTCCAAGAGACCCAGTACTTC. This translates into CASSRRVQETQYF.

The rearrangement joins TRBV9 to TRBJ2-2, with 7 positions matching TRBD2. Losses at the gene ends were 3 bases for V and 4 bases for J; bases not matched to a gene: 6. The CDR3 runs to 15 residues. Per the germline V gene, CDR1 is SGDLS and CDR2 is YYNGEE. The CDR3 region is CASSGDGTTTGELFF. The CDR3 DNA sequence: TGTGCCAGCAGCGGGGACGGGACTACCACCGGGGAGCTGTTTTTT.

This chain joins TRBV7-9 and TRBJ2-5; 8 positions match TRBD2. V was clipped by 5 bases and J by 5 bases; unmatched bases: 10. CDR3 length equals 15 residues. Germline values: CDR1 SEHNR, CDR2 FQNEAQ (reference sequence). The CDR3: CASSSGTSPLETQYF. The CDR3 nucleotides are TGTGCCAGCAGCAGCGGGACTAGTCCGTTGGAGACCCAGTACTTC.

This chain connects TRBV13 to TRBJ2-3; D not resolved. V shed 5 bases and J shed 4 bases, with 10 bases lying between them. CDR1 is PRHDT, CDR2 FYEKMQ, per germline (reference sequence). This CDR3 has 13 amino acids. In DNA form, the CDR3 reads TGTGCCAGCAGCCTACGAAGGGCAGATACGCAGTATTTT. Amino acids: CASSLRRADTQYF.

The chain has TRBV13 and TRBJ1-5; weak D call: TRBD1 (6 bases). With 5 bases removed from V and 6 bases from J, the gap between germline ends came to 17 bases. Germline CDR1 is PRHDT and CDR2 is FYEKMQ (reference sequence). The CDR3 spans 15 residues. The DNA for the CDR3 is TGTGCCAGCAGCCCCTGGTTGGGGGGCTGTCAGCCCCAGCATTTT. Its protein product is CASSPWLGGCQPQHF.

The chain carries TRBV13 and TRBJ1-1; 7 bases match TRBD1. The CDR3 is made up of 12 amino acids. Trimming took 4 bases from V and 10 from J; bases not matched to a gene: 6. CDR1 and CDR2 from the germline V gene are PRHDT and FYEKMQ (reference sequence). The CDR3 here is CASSSTGVGAFF. DNA for the CDR3: TGTGCCAGCAGCTCCACAGGGGTAGGAGCTTTCTTT.

The rearrangement links TRBV19 to TRBJ2-7, with D tentatively TRBD1 (5 bases). This CDR3 comprises 13 residues. The V end lost 3 bases, the J end lost 4 bases, and 10 bases lay between the germline ends. Germline CDR1 LNHDA, CDR2 SQIVND (reference sequence). CDR3 sequence (DNA): TGTGCCAGTAGTATTGACAGTGGTTACGAGCAGTACTTC. It specifies CASSIDSGYEQYF.

The CDR3 DNA reads TGCGCCAGCAGCTTTCAGGGGGGGTATGAAGCTTTCTTT. This gives the protein CASSFQGGYEAFF. The gene calls are TRBV5-1 and TRBJ1-1; TRBD1 aligns across 7 bases. The CDR3 extends over 13 amino acids. CDR1 and CDR2 from the germline V gene are SGHRS and YFSETQ. Unmatched junction bases numbered 5, after V lost 2 bases and J lost 7 bases.

The chain combines TRBV9 with TRBJ1-6; a weak D match, TRBD1 (6 bases). The CDR3 runs to 14 residues. The ends were cut back, 1 base at V and 11 bases at J, with 13 bases in the middle. Germline V gene data show CDR1 as SGDLS and CDR2 as YYNGEE. The CDR3 DNA is TGTGCCAGCAGCGTATTAGGGGGTAGTGCACCCCTCCACTTT. Translation gives CASSVLGGSAPLHF.

This rearrangement joins TRBV4-2 to TRBJ2-3; D possibly matches TRBD1 or TRBD2 (5 bases each). CDR3 length equals 17 residues. Looked up from germline, CDR1 is LGHNA and CDR2 is YNFKEQ. V lost 3 bases to trimming and J lost 4 bases, with 20 bases between them. In nucleotides, the CDR3 is TGTGCCAGCAGCCAGTTCCTGGTTGGGGCGGAGGCAGATACGCAGTATTTT. It specifies CASSQFLVGAEADTQYF.

The chain is built from TRBV19 and TRBJ1-1; D not resolved. Germline CDR1 is LNHDA and CDR2 is SQIVND (reference sequence). The CDR3 consists of 12 residues. The V and J ends lost 7 bases and 7 bases respectively, with 13 bases between them. In DNA, the CDR3 is TGTGCCAGTAAGGCGGGCAGCCTTGAAGCTTTCTTT. Its translation: CASKAGSLEAFF.

CDR3 nucleotides: TGTGCCAGCAGTCCAAAAGACAGGTTCTACGAGCAGTACTTC. Amino acids: CASSPKDRFYEQYF. The chain recombines TRBV27 with TRBJ2-7, with a weak D call TRBD1 (6 bases). Germline values: CDR1 MNHEY, CDR2 SMNVEV (reference sequence). Trimming pared 5 bases from V and 3 bases from J, leaving 14 bases between. CDR3 length: 14 amino acids.

This clone was picked up one time. The chain carries TRBV30 and TRBJ2-5; possibly TRBD1 for D (5 bases). Near its end, the DNA agrees better with TRBJ2-7, so the J call may be wrong. CDR3 length: 13 residues. Germline lookup yields CDR1 GTSNPN and CDR2 SVGIG (reference sequence). The chain's CDR3 is CAWGDSGVSEQYF. CDR3 DNA sequence: TGTGCCTGGGGAGACAGTGGAGTCAGCGAGCAGTACTTC.

About this clone itself: Germline is not matched at one junction end, which may reflect a read error. This rearrangement joins TRBV7-7 to TRBJ2-1, with TRBD1 as a possible D gene (6 bases). The germline CDR1 and CDR2 sequences are SSHAT and FNYEAQ (reference sequence). CDR3 size: 14 residues. CDR3 protein: CASSLDPGDAEQFF. The CDR3 region has the DNA TGTGCTAGCAGCTTAGACCCAGGGGATGCTGAGCAGTTCTTC.

CDR3 DNA sequence: TGTGCCAGCAAATATGACCCTAACACTGAAGCTTTCTTT. Its protein is CASKYDPNTEAFF. The J gene is TRBJ1-1, the V gene TRBV6-5; D not resolved. This CDR3 comprises 13 residues. CDR1 MNHEY and CDR2 SVGAGI come from the germline V gene. V was cut by 7 bases and J by 2 bases, with 11 bases left in between.

The chain links TRBV7-8 to TRBJ2-5, with D tentatively TRBD1 (5 bases). The CDR3 runs 14 residues. In germline, CDR1 is SGHVS, CDR2 FQNEAQ. V was clipped by 5 bases and J by 0 bases, with 10 bases between them. The CDR3 DNA reads as TGTGCCAGCAGCCTCGACAGCAACCAAGAGACCCAGTACTTC. This gives the protein CASSLDSNQETQYF.

The V gene is TRBV11-2, the J gene TRBJ2-1, with a weak D call TRBD1 (5 bases). The CDR3 is 15 residues long. Trimming pared 1 base from V and 2 bases from J, leaving 9 bases between. Germline loops: CDR1 SGHAT, CDR2 FQNNGV. In DNA, the CDR3 is TGTGCCAGCAGCTTAGGGGCCAGGGCCTACAATGAGCAGTTCTTC. Protein: CASSLGARAYNEQFF.

This clone appeared once. CDR3 coding DNA: TGTGCCAGCAGCGTAGATGCGGGGGCCTACACAGATACGCAGTATTTT. Residues: CASSVDAGAYTDTQYF. The V call is TRBV9, the J call TRBJ2-3; D might be TRBD2 (7 bases). The V end was cut by 0 bases, the J end by 2 bases, with 13 bases between. This CDR3 has 16 residues. Germline-derived CDR1 and CDR2 are SGDLS and YYNGEE.

The V gene is TRBV7-6, the J gene TRBJ2-5, with TRBD2 identical over 7 bases. Germline trimming cut 2 bases from V and 1 base from J; bases unmatched to any gene: 7. Germline-derived CDR1 and CDR2 are SGHVS and FNYEAQ. The CDR3 length is 16 residues. CDR3 DNA sequence: TGTGCCAGCAGCTTACTGCCCACTAGCGCCCAAGAGACCCAGTACTTC. Amino acid sequence: CASSLLPTSAQETQYF. Full variable domain (rest looked up from reference TRBV7-6 and TRBJ2-5): GAGVSQSPRYKVTKRGQDVALRCDPISGHVSLYWYRQALGQGPEFLTYFNYEAQQDKSGLPNDRFSAERPEGSISTLTIQRTEQRDSAMYRCASSLLPTSAQETQYFGPGTRLLVL.

Worth noting for this clone: This sample includes further DNA sequences coding for the same CDR3. The V call is TRBV7-9, the J call TRBJ2-1; TRBD2 agrees at 8 bases. The V segment lost 4 bases and the J segment 5 bases; nucleotides outside the gene matches: 4. The CDR3 contains 14 residues. CDR1 and CDR2 from the germline V gene are SEHNR and FQNEAQ (reference sequence). The CDR3 nucleotides are TGTGCCAGCAGCTCCACTAGCGGTCACAATGAGCAGTTCTTC. The encoded protein is CASSSTSGHNEQFF.

This chain uses TRBV25-1 with TRBJ2-3, with D perhaps TRBD1 (5 bases). V was cut by 4 bases and J by 0 bases, with 11 bases left in between. The germline CDR1 and CDR2 sequences are MGHDK and SYGVNS. The CDR3 has 15 residues. The CDR3 region is CASSVGATSTDTQYF. The CDR3 DNA reads as TGTGCCAGCAGTGTAGGGGCTACTAGCACAGATACGCAGTATTTT.

The J gene is TRBJ2-4, the V gene TRBV28; 9 bases align to TRBD2. V shed 4 bases, J shed 11 bases, and the junction held 6 bases outside the gene matches. Germline values: CDR1 MDHEN, CDR2 SYDVKM. The length of the CDR3 is 13 residues. In DNA, the CDR3 is TGTGCCAGCAGTTATTTAGCGGGGGAGGTTCAGTACTTC. Protein: CASSYLAGEVQYF.

The chain links TRBV13 to TRBJ2-7; possibly TRBD1 for D (6 bases). The CDR3 has 14 residues. The V gene lost 1 base and the J gene lost 3 bases, with 10 bases spanning the gap. The germline CDR1 and CDR2 sequences are PRHDT and FYEKMQ (reference sequence). For the CDR3, the DNA is TGTGCCAGCAGCTTAGAGGACAGTAACTACGAGCAGTACTTC. Amino acids: CASSLEDSNYEQYF. Variable domain in full (rest from reference TRBV13 and TRBJ2-7): AAGVIQSPRHLIKEKRETATLKCYPIPRHDTVYWYQQGPGQDPQFLISFYEKMQSDKGSIPDRFSAQQFSDYHSELNMSSLELGDSALYFCASSLEDSNYEQYFGPGTRLTVT.